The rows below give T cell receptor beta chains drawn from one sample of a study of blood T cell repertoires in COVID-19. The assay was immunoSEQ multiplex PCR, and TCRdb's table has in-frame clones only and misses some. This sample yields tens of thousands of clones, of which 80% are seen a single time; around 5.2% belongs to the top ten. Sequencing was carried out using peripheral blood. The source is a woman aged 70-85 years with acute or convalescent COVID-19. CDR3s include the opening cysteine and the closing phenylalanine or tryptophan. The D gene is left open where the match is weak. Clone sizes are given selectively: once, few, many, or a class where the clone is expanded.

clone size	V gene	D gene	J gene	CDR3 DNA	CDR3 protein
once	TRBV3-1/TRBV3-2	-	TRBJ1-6	TGTGCCAGCAGGGGGGCACAGAGCTCCTATAATTCACCCCTCCACTTT	CASRGAQSSYNSPLHF
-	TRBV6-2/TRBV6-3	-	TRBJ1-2	TGTGCCAGCAGTCCAGAAGAGGGTATTGGCTACACCTTC	CASSPEEGIGYTF
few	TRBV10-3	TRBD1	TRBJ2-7	TGTGCCATCAGTGATAGGACAGGGGTATACGAGCAGTACTTC	CAISDRTGVYEQYF
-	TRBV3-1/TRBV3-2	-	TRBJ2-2	TGTGCCAGCAGCCAAGAAAGGACAGAGAACACCGGGGAGCTGTTTTTT	CASSQERTENTGELFF
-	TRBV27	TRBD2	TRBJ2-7	TGTGCCAGCGGGAGGACTAGCCTCACCGAGCAGTACTTC	CASGRTSLTEQYF
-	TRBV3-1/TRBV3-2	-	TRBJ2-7	TGTGCCAGCAGCCAGTCCGGGACACCCTACGAGCAGTACTTC	CASSQSGTPYEQYF
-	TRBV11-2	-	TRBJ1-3	TGTGCCAGCAGCCCCTTGTACTCTGGAAACACCATATATTTT	CASSPLYSGNTIYF
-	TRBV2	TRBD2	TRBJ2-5	TGTGCCAGCAGGTGGACTAGCGGGGGGGCCGGTGAGACCCAGTACTTC	CASRWTSGGAGETQYF
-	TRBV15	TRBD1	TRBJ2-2	TGTGCCACCAGCAGCAGAACCACAGGGGGACGGGAGCTGTTTTTT	CATSSRTTGGRELFF
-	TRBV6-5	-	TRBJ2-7	TGTGCCAGCAGTTACCGGACAGCCCAAACCTACGAGCAGTACTTC	CASSYRTAQTYEQYF
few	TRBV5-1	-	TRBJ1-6	TGCGCCAGCAGCCGGGGACAAAGCTCCTATAATTCACCCCTCCACTTT	CASSRGQSSYNSPLHF
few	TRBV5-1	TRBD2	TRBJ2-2	TGCGCCAGCAGCTTCAGCGGGGGGGCCGCCGGGGAGCTGTTTTTT	CASSFSGGAAGELFF
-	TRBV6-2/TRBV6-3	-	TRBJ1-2	TGTGCCAGCAGTTACGGAGGCTCTACTGCGTGCACCTTC	CASSYGGSTACTF
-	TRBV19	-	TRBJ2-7	TGTGCCAGTAGTGCCGGGGAGATCAACGAGCAGTACTTC	CASSAGEINEQYF
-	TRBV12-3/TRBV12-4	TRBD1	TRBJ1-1	TGTGCCAGCAGTTTAAGGCAGGGGGCTGAAGCTTTCTTT	CASSLRQGAEAFF
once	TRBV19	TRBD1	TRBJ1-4	TGTGCCAGTAAAGGACAGGAGATTGAAAAACTGTTTTTT	CASKGQEIEKLFF
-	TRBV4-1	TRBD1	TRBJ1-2	TGCGCCAGCAGCCCAGGACAGGGCTATGGCTACACCTTC	CASSPGQGYGYTF
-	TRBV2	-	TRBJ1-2	TGTGCCAGCAGTGTCGTCGTCTATGGCTACACCTTC	CASSVVVYGYTF
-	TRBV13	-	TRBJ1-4	TGTGCCAGCAGCTTACAACAGGGTACTAATGAAAAACTGTTTTTT	CASSLQQGTNEKLFF
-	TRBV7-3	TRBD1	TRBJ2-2	TGTGCCAGCAGCCTCGGACAGGGGGCTATCGGGGAGCTGTTTTTT	CASSLGQGAIGELFF
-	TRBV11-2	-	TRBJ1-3	TGTGCCAGCAGCTTCTCTCCTATAGCTGGAAACACCATATATTTT	CASSFSPIAGNTIYF
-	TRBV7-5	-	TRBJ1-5	TGTGTCAGAAGCTCCCGGAGGGAGGGCAATCAGCCCCAGCATTTT	CVRSSRREGNQPQHF
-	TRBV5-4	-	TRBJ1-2	TGTGCCAGCAGCCGAGGACAGCCCCTGAACCATGGCTACACCTTC	CASSRGQPLNHGYTF
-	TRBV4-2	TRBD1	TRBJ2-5	TGTGCCAGCAGCCAAGTTGTAGGGACAGCGCAAGAGACCCAGTACTTC	CASSQVVGTAQETQYF
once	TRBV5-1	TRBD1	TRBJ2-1	TGCGCCAGCAGCTTATTCGGGACAGGGTCCAATGAGCAGTTCTTC	CASSLFGTGSNEQFF
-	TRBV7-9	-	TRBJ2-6	TGTGCCAGCAGCACCCCCAGGGGTTCTGGGGCCAACGTCCTGACTTTC	CASSTPRGSGANVLTF
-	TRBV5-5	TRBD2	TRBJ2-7	TGTGCCAGCAGCTTGTTGTCTAGCGGGGGCTACGAGCAGTACTTC	CASSLLSSGGYEQYF
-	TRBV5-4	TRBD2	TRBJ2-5	TGTGCCAGCAGCTTGAGCGGGGGGGCCAGGCTGGAGACCCAGTACTTC	CASSLSGGARLETQYF
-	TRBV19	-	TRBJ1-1	TGTGCCAGTAGTATCGCGGGAGGGACTGAAGCTTTCTTT	CASSIAGGTEAFF
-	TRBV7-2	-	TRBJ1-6	TGTGCCAGCAGCTTAGTTGCGGGGCATAATAATTCACCCCTCCACTTT	CASSLVAGHNNSPLHF
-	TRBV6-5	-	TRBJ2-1	TGTGCCAGCAGTTACGGTGGGGGGAATGAGCAGTTCTTC	CASSYGGGNEQFF
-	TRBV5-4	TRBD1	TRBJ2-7	TGTGCCAGCAGCTCGGGGGGACAGGGGCGAGAGCAGTACTTC	CASSSGGQGREQYF
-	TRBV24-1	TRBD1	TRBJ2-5	TGTGCCACCAGTGATAAGACAGGGCCCCAAGAGACCCAGTACTTC	CATSDKTGPQETQYF
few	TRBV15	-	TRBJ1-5	TGTGCCACCAGCCGACCCCCAGATTTCGGGGGCAATCAGCCCCAGCATTTT	CATSRPPDFGGNQPQHF
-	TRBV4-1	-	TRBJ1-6	TGCGCCAGCAGCCAGAGTACCCTAGGGGGCTCCTATAATTCACCCCTCCACTTT	CASSQSTLGGSYNSPLHF
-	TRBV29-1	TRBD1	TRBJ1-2	TGCAGCGTTGTCCAGACTGGACAGGGGGATGGCTACACCTTC	CSVVQTGQGDGYTF
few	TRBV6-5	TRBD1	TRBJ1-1	TGTGCCAGCAGTTATGGAATACAGGGGAGAGCTTTCTTT	CASSYGIQGRAFF
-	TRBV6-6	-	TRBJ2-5	TGTGCCGCCCGTCAGGGGTCGGGATTGCAGGAGACCCAGTACTTC	CAARQGSGLQETQYF
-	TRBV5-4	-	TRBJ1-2	TGTGCCAGCAGCCCCGGACAGTCGCCTAACTATGGCTACACCTTC	CASSPGQSPNYGYTF
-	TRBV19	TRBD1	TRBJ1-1	TGTGCCAGTAGCTCTAACGGACAGGCGAACACTGAAGCTTTCTTT	CASSSNGQANTEAFF
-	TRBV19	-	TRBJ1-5	TGTGCCAGTAGGGGGACTGATCAGCCCCAGCATTTT	CASRGTDQPQHF
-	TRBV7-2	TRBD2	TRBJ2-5	TGTGCCAGCAGCGCGGGGGGGCTCCGCGAGACCCAGTACTTC	CASSAGGLRETQYF
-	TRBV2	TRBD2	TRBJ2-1	TGTGCCAGCAGTGAGCGGGGGGGCCTTAATGAGCAGTTCTTC	CASSERGGLNEQFF
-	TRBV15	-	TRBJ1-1	TGTGCCACCAGCAGAATAACCCGGACGGACGGGGGGAACACTGAAGCTTTCTTT	CATSRITRTDGGNTEAFF
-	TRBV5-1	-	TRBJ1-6	TGCGCCAGCAGCTTGGGAGACAGTCCGAATTCACCCCTCCACTTT	CASSLGDSPNSPLHF
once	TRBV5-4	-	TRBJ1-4	TGTGCCAGCAGCTTGGTTGTGTCGGGAAATGAAAAACTGTTTTTT	CASSLVVSGNEKLFF
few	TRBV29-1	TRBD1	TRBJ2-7	TGCAGCGTTGAGGGGGGACAGGAGTCCTACGAGCAGTACTTC	CSVEGGQESYEQYF
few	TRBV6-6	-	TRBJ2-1	TGTGCCAGCAGTTACCAGTTAATGACCTACAATGAGCAGTTCTTC	CASSYQLMTYNEQFF
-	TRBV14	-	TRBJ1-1	TGTGCCAGCAGCCCGGGGTCGCGAGCTTTCTTT	CASSPGSRAFF
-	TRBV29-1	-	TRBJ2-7	TGCAGCGTTGAGGGCCGGGGGGCTACCTACGAGCAGTACTTC	CSVEGRGATYEQYF
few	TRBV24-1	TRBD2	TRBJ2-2	TGTGCCACCAGTGATTTAGTAGCGGGGGGCACCGGGGAGCTGTTTTTT	CATSDLVAGGTGELFF
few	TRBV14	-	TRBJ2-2	TGTGCCAGCAGCCCACCAAAAGTAGACACCGGGGAGCTGTTTTTT	CASSPPKVDTGELFF
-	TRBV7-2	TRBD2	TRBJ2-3	TGTGCCAGCAGCTTGACTAGCGGGGTGGCGGATACGCAGTATTTT	CASSLTSGVADTQYF
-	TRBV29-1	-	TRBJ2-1	TGCAGCGTCCCGGAGGGTGAGCAGTTCTTC	CSVPEGEQFF
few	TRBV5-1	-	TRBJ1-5	TGCGCCAGCAGCCGAGACTCGGGCGGGGGTCAGCCCCAGCATTTT	CASSRDSGGGQPQHF